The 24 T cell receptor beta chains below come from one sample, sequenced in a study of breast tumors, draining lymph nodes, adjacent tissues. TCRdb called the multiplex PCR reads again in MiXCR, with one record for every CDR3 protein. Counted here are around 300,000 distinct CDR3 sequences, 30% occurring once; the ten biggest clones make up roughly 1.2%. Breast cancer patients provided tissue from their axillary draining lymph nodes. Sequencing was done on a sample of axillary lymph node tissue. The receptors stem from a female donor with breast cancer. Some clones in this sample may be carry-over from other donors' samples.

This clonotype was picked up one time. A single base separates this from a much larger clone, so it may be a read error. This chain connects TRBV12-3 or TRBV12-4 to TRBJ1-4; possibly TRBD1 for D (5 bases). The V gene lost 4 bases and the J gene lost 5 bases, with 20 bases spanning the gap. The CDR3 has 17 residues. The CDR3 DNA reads TGTGCCAGCAGTTCCCCACCAAACGGGACGGAGAATGAAAAACTGTTTTTT. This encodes CASSSPPNGTENEKLFF.

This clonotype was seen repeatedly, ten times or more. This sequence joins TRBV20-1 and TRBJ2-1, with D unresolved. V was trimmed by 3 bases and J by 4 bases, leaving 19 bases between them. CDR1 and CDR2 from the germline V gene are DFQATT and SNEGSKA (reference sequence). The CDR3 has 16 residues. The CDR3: CSARGRDGAGYNEQFF. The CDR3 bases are TGCAGTGCTAGGGGCAGAGACGGTGCTGGGTACAATGAGCAGTTCTTC.

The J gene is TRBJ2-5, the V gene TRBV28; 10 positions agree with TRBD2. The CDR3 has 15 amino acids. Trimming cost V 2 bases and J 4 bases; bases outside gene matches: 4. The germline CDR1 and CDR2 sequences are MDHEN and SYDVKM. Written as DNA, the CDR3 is TGTGCCAGCAGTTTACAAGCGGGAGGGCGAGAGACCCAGTACTTC. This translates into CASSLQAGGRETQYF.

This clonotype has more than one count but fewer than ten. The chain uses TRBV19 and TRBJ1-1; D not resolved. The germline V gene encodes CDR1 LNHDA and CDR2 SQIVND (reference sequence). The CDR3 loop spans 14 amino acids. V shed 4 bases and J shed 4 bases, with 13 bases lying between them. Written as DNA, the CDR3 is TGTGCCAGTAGTACCGTTGGAGGGCCCACTGAAGCTTTCTTT. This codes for CASSTVGGPTEAFF.

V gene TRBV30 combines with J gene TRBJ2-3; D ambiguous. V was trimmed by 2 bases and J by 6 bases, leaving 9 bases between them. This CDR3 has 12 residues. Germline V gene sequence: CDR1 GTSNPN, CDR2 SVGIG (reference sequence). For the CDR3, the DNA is TGTGCCTGGAGTCCCTCCCGGGATACGCAGTATTTT. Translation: CAWSPSRDTQYF.

CDR3 in amino acids: CASSLSGSRYEQYF. CDR3 nucleotide sequence: TGTGCCAGCAGCCTTAGCGGGAGTAGGTACGAGCAGTACTTC. The gene calls are TRBV7-3 and TRBJ2-7, with 9 positions matching TRBD2. Germline V gives CDR1 SGHTA, CDR2 FQGTGA. This CDR3 is 14 amino acids long. V dropped 5 bases and J dropped 4; count of bases not matched to a gene: 6.

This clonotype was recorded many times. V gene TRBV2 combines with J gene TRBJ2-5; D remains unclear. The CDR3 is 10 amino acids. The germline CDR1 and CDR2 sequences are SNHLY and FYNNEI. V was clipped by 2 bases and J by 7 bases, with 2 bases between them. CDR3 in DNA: TGTGCCAGCAGTGAATGGACCCAGTACTTC. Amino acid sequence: CASSEWTQYF. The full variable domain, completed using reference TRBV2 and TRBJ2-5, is EPEVTQTPSHQVTQMGQEVILRCVPISNHLYFYWYRQILGQKVEFLVSFYNNEISEKSEIFDDQFSVERPDGSNFTLKIRSTKLEDSAMYFCASSEWTQYFGPGTRLLVL.

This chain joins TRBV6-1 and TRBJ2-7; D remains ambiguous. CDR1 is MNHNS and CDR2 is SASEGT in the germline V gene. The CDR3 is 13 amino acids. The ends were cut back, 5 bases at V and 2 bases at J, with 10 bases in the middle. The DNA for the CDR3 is TGTGCCAGCAGTCAACAGAGAACCTACGAGCAGTACTTC. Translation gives CASSQQRTYEQYF.

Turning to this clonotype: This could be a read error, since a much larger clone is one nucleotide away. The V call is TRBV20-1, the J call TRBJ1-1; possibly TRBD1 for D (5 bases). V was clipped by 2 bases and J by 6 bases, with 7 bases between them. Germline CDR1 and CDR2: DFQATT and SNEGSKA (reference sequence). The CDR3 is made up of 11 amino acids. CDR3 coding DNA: TGCAGTGCTAGACGGGACGCTGAAGCTTTCTTT. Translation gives CSARRDAEAFF.

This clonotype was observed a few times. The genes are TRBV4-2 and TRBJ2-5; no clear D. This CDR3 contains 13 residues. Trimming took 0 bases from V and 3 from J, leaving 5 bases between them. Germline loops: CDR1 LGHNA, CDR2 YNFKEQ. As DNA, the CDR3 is TGTGCCAGCAGCCAAGAATTAAAAGAGACCCAGTACTTC. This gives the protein CASSQELKETQYF.

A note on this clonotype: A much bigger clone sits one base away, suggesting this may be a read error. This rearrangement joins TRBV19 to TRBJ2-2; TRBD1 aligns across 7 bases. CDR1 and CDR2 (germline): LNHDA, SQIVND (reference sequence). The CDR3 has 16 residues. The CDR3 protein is CASSIGQGVYTGELLF. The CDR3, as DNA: TGTGCCAGTAGTATTGGGCAGGGGGTGTACACCGGGGAGCTGCTTTTT.

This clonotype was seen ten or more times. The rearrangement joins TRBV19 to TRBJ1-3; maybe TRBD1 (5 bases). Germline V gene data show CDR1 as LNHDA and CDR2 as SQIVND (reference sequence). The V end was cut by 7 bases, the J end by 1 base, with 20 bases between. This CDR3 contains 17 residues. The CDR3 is CASKRTGTNRSGNTIYF. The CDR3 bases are TGTGCCAGTAAAAGAACGGGGACGAACCGTTCTGGAAACACCATATATTTT.

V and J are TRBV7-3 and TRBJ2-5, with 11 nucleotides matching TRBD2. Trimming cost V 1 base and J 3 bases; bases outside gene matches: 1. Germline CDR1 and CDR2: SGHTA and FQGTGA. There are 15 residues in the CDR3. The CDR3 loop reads CASSLIAGGKETQYF. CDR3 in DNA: TGTGCCAGCAGCTTAATAGCGGGAGGGAAAGAGACCCAGTACTTC.

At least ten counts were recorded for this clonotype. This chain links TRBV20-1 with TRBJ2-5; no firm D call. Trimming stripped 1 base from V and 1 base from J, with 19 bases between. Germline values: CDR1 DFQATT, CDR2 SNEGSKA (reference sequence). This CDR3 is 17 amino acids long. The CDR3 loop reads CSARVPLQLRTQETQYF. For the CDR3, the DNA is TGCAGTGCTAGAGTCCCCCTGCAGCTCCGGACCCAAGAGACCCAGTACTTC.

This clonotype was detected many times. In DNA, the CDR3 is TGTGCCAGTGGGACTAGCGGGAGAGTGGGAAGCAATGAGCAGTTCTTC. Protein sequence: CASGTSGRVGSNEQFF. The genes are TRBV19 and TRBJ2-1; 14 bases agree with TRBD2. V was pared by 8 bases and J by 6 bases, with 9 bases of the junction left unmatched. CDR3 length: 16 residues. The germline V gene has CDR1 LNHDA and CDR2 SQIVND (reference sequence).

CDR3 in amino acids: CASSPDSPETQYF. Here the CDR3 DNA reads TGTGCCAGCAGCCCGGACAGCCCAGAGACCCAGTACTTC. This chain uses TRBV5-6 with TRBJ2-5; TRBD1 might be the D (6 bases). V gave up 4 bases and J gave up 4 bases, with 11 bases separating them. The germline CDR1 and CDR2 sequences are SGHDT and YYEEEE. This CDR3 has 13 residues.

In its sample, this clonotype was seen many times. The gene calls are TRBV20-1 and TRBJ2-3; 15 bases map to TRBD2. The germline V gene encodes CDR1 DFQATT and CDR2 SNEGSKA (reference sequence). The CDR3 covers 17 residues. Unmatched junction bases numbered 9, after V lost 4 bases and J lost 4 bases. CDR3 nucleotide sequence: TGCAGTGCTACCGGGACTAGCGGGAGGACATTCCCAGATACGCAGTATTTT. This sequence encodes CSATGTSGRTFPDTQYF.

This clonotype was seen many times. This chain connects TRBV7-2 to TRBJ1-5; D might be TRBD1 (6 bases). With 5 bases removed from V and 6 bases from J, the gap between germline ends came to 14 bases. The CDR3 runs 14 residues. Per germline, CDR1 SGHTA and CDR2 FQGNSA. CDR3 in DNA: TGTGCCAGCAGCCTACAGGGAAAGGGTCAGCCCCAGCATTTT. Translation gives CASSLQGKGQPQHF.

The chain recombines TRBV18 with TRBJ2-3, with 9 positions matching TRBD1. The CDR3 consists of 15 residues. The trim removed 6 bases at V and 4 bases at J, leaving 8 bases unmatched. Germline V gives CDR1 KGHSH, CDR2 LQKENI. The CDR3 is CASSSDRGYSDTQYF. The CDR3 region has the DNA TGTGCCAGCTCGTCGGACAGGGGTTATTCAGATACGCAGTATTTT.

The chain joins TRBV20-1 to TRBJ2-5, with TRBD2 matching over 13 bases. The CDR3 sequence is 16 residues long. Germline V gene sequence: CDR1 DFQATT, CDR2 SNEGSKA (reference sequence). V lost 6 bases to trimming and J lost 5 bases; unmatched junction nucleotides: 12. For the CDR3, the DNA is TGCAGTGCCCGTGGGACTAGCGGGAATCAAGGGGAGACCCAGTACTTC. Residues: CSARGTSGNQGETQYF.

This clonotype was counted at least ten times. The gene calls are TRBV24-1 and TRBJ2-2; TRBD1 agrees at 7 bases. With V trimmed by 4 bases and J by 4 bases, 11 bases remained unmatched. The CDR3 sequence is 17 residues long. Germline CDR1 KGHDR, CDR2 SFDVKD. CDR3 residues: CATSETGTVLSTGELFF. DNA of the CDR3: TGTGCCACCAGTGAAACGGGGACAGTCCTGAGCACCGGGGAGCTGTTTTTT.

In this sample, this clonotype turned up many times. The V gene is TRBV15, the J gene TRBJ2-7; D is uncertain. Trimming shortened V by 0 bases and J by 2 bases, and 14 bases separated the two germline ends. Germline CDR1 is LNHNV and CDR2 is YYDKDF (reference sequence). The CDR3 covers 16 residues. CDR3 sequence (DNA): TGTGCCACCAGCAGAGATCGAATAGGGCAGGCCTACGAGCAGTACTTC. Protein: CATSRDRIGQAYEQYF.

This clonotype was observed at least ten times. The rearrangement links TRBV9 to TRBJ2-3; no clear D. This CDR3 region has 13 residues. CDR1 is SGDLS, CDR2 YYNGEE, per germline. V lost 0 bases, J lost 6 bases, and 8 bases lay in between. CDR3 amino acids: CASSVDLGDTQYF. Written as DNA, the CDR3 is TGTGCCAGCAGCGTAGATCTTGGGGATACGCAGTATTTT.

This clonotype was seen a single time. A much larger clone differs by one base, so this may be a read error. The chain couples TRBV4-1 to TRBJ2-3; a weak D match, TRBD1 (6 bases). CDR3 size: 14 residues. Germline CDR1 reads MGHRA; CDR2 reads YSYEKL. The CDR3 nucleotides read TGCGCCAGCGGCCAAGGGGGTTCATCAGATACGCAGTATTTT. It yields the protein CASGQGGSSDTQYF.